These 15 T cell receptor beta chains originate from one sample sequenced in a study of blood T cell repertoires in COVID-19. Measured with immunoSEQ multiplex PCR; TCRdb has only the in-frame clones, and not every one. The sample lists 150,000 to 200,000 clones; over 75% were seen once. The sample taken for sequencing was peripheral blood. These receptors all stem from a person aged 65-85 years with COVID-19, enrolled during active disease.

The chain employs TRBV6-1 and TRBJ2-1; 11 nucleotides line up with TRBD2. This CDR3 contains 17 residues. Per the germline V gene, CDR1 is MNHNS and CDR2 is SASEGT. Losses at the gene ends were 1 base for V and 5 bases for J; bases not matched to a gene: 7. The CDR3 nucleotides are TGTGCCAGCAGTGAAGTTGTGGGACTAGCGGTTAACAATGAGCAGTTCTTC. It is translated as CASSEVVGLAVNNEQFF.

V is TRBV19 and J is TRBJ2-4; TRBD2 matches at 10 bases. The CDR3 length is 18 residues. Germline CDR1 reads LNHDA; CDR2 reads SQIVND (reference sequence). Losses at the gene ends were 9 bases for V and 1 base for J; bases not matched to a gene: 15. DNA for the CDR3: TGTGCCAGCGACAGCGGGGGGGCCCGCTCGGGGGCCAAAAACATTCAGTACTTC. Protein: CASDSGGARSGAKNIQYF. The full variable domain, completed using reference TRBV19 and TRBJ2-4, is DGGITQSPKYLFRKEGQNVTLSCEQNLNHDAMYWYRQDPGQGLRLIYYSQIVNDFQKGDIAEGYSVSREKKESFPLTVTSAQKNPTAFYLCASDSGGARSGAKNIQYFGAGTRLSVL.

J is TRBJ2-1 and V is TRBV7-8; tentative D call: TRBD2 (5 bases). The germline V gene encodes CDR1 SGHVS and CDR2 FQNEAQ. This CDR3 spans 19 amino acids. V lost 4 bases and J lost 0, with 22 bases in between. Here the CDR3 reads CASSSYRTRTLSSYNEQFF. Written as DNA, the CDR3 is TGTGCCAGCAGCTCCTATAGAACAAGGACTCTCAGCTCCTACAATGAGCAGTTCTTC.

The rearrangement uses TRBV6-5 and TRBJ2-7, with TRBD1 matching 10 bases. The CDR3 length is 13 residues. From germline, CDR1 is MNHEY and CDR2 SVGAGI. V was pared by 6 bases and J by 12 bases, with 11 bases of the junction left unmatched. In DNA, the CDR3 is TGTGCCAGCAGGGGACAGGGGTTTGGTGAAGCGTACTTC. This codes for CASRGQGFGEAYF.

This chain links TRBV6-5 with TRBJ1-1; 9 nucleotides agree with TRBD1. V lost 4 bases, J lost 5 bases, and 5 bases stayed unmatched. Per germline, CDR1 MNHEY and CDR2 SVGAGI. There are 14 residues in the CDR3. CDR3 protein: CASSSGQGRTEAFF. CDR3 DNA: TGTGCCAGCAGTTCGGGACAGGGTCGGACTGAAGCTTTCTTT.

This rearrangement joins TRBV2 to TRBJ2-1; D is undetermined. The CDR3 spans 10 residues. CDR1 is SNHLY, CDR2 FYNNEI, per germline. V gave up 9 bases and J gave up 9 bases, with 9 bases separating them. CDR3 in amino acids: CASMRGEQFF. In DNA, the CDR3 is TGTGCCAGTATGCGTGGTGAGCAGTTCTTC.

The chain links TRBV7-3 to TRBJ2-7; 14 bases agree with TRBD2. The CDR3 runs 16 residues. CDR1 is SGHTA, CDR2 FQGTGA, per germline. Germline trimming cut 4 bases from V and 5 bases from J; bases unmatched to any gene: 7. The CDR3 loop reads CASSSTGLAGGDEQYF. The CDR3 DNA reads as TGTGCCAGCAGCTCCACCGGACTAGCGGGAGGAGACGAGCAGTACTTC.

The V call is TRBV2, the J call TRBJ1-2; TRBD1 matches at 7 bases. V gave up 11 bases and J gave up 3 bases; unmatched junction bases: 12. The germline V gene encodes CDR1 SNHLY and CDR2 FYNNEI. The CDR3 sequence is 14 residues long. The CDR3 region is CAANQGVLDYGYTF. Written as DNA, the CDR3 is TGTGCCGCAAATCAGGGGGTCTTAGACTATGGCTACACCTTC.

The DNA for the CDR3 is TGTGCCAGCAGCCTAGAAGATACGCAGTATTTT. Residues: CASSLEDTQYF. The J gene is TRBJ2-3, the V gene TRBV6-2 or TRBV6-3; the D is unclear. The germline V and J ends were trimmed by 6 bases and 5 bases, with 6 bases remaining between them. This CDR3 contains 11 residues. Per germline, CDR1 MNHEY and CDR2 SVGEGT.

The rearrangement joins TRBV6-6 to TRBJ1-6; D is unclear. The V gene lost 7 bases and the J gene lost 0 bases, with 4 bases spanning the gap. Germline values: CDR1 MNHNY, CDR2 SVGAGI (reference sequence). The CDR3 consists of 13 residues. CDR3 sequence reads: CASTSSYNSPLHF. In nucleotides, the CDR3 is TGTGCCAGCACCAGCTCCTATAATTCACCCCTCCACTTT.

The rearrangement links TRBV6-2 or TRBV6-3 to TRBJ1-4; 7 nucleotides align to TRBD1. The V gene end was trimmed by 5 bases and the J gene end by 3 bases; junction bases not matched to a gene: 9. Germline V CDR1 and CDR2: MNHEY, SVGEGT. This CDR3 has 16 residues. The CDR3 nucleotides read TGTGCCAGCAGTAAGAGGACAGGAGTCTCTAATGAAAAACTGTTTTTT. The encoded protein is CASSKRTGVSNEKLFF.

The genes are TRBV6-5 and TRBJ1-1, with D maybe TRBD1 (6 bases). This CDR3 has 14 amino acids. The V gene lost 6 bases and the J gene lost 4 bases, with 15 bases spanning the gap. The germline CDR1 and CDR2 sequences are MNHEY and SVGAGI. The CDR3 sequence: CASRETRTATEAFF. DNA of the CDR3: TGTGCCAGCAGGGAGACCCGGACAGCCACTGAAGCTTTCTTT.

This clone appeared a single time. This rearrangement joins TRBV5-4 to TRBJ2-7; 11 bases are shared with TRBD2. The V gene's germline CDR1 is SGHNT and CDR2 YYREEE (reference sequence). V was clipped by 0 bases and J by 3 bases; unmatched bases: 5. CDR3 length equals 16 residues. CDR3: CASSLGSGTSGYEQYF. The CDR3 DNA reads TGTGCCAGCAGCTTGGGATCCGGGACTAGCGGCTACGAGCAGTACTTC.

The rearrangement uses TRBV27 and TRBJ2-7, with 9 bases identical to TRBD1. There are 15 residues in the CDR3. Germline V CDR1 and CDR2: MNHEY, SMNVEV (reference sequence). V trimming: 5 bases; J trimming: 2 bases; junction bases outside the gene matches: 7. The CDR3 nucleotides read TGTGCCAGCAGTCCCTCCGGGACAGGGACCTACGAGCAGTACTTC. Its translation: CASSPSGTGTYEQYF.

The rearrangement joins TRBV5-6 to TRBJ2-1; a weak D match, TRBD1 (6 bases). CDR1 and CDR2 (germline): SGHDT, YYEEEE. The CDR3 totals 16 residues. With 3 bases removed from V and 2 bases from J, the gap between germline ends came to 15 bases. The DNA of the CDR3 is TGTGCCAGCAGCTCCCCTCAGGGGCGCACCTACAATGAGCAGTTCTTC. Translation: CASSSPQGRTYNEQFF. Complete variable domain (other parts from reference TRBV5-6 and TRBJ2-1): DAGVTQSPTHLIKTRGQQVTLRCSPKSGHDTVSWYQQALGQGPQFIFQYYEEEERQRGNFPDRFSGHQFPNYSSELNVNALLLGDSALYLCASSSPQGRTYNEQFFGPGTRLTVL.